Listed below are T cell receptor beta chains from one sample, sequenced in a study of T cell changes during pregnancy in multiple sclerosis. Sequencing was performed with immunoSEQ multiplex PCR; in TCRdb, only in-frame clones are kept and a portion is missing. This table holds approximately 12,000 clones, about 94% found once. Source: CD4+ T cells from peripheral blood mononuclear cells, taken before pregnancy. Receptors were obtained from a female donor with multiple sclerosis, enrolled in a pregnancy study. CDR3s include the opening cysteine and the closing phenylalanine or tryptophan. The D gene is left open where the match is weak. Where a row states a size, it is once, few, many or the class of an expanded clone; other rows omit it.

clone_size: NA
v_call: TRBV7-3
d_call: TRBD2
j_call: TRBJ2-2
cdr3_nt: TGTGCCAGCAGCGGACTAGCTTCCACCGGGGAGCTGTTTTTT
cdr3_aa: CASSGLASTGELFF

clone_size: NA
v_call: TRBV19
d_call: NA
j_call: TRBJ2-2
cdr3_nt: TGTGCCAGTAGTATGTTCCCGAGAAACACCGGGGAGCTGTTTTTT
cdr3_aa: CASSMFPRNTGELFF

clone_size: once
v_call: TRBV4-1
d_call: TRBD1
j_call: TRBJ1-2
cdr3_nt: TGCGCCAGCAGCCAACCGGGACAGGGCGATGGCTACACCTTC
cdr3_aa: CASSQPGQGDGYTF

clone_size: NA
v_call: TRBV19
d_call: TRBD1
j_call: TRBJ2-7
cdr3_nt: TGTGCCAGTAGTAGAAGACAGGGTGGATACGAGCAGTACTTC
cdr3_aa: CASSRRQGGYEQYF

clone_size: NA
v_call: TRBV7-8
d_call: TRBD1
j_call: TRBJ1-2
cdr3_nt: TGTGCCAGCAGCACCCGGGACAGGAACTTTGACAATGGCTACACCTTC
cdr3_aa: CASSTRDRNFDNGYTF

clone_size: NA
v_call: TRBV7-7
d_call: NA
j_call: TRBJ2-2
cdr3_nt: TGTGCTAGCAGCGGAGATGGCAGCTACACCGGGGAGCTGTTTTTT
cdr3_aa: CASSGDGSYTGELFF

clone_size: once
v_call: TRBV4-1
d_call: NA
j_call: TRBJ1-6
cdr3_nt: TGCGCCAGCAGCCACGACGAAGAGGGACAAAGAAGCTCCTATAATTCACCCCTCCACTTT
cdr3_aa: CASSHDEEGQRSSYNSPLHF

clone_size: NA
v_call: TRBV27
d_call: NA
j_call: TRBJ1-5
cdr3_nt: TGTGCCAGCAGTTTAGGGTGGGGGGTGAGCAATCAGCCCCAGCATTTT
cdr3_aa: CASSLGWGVSNQPQHF

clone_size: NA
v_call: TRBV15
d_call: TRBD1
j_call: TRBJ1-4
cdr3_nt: TGTGCCACCAGCAGGGGACAGGGTAAAGGAGGGGAAAAACTGTTTTTT
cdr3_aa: CATSRGQGKGGEKLFF

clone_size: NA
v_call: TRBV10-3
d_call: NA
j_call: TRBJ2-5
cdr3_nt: TGTGCCATCAGTGGAGTGGTTGGGGGGAACGAAGAGACCCAGTACTTC
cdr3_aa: CAISGVVGGNEETQYF

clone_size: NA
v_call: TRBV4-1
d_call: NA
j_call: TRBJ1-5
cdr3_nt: TGCGCCAGCAGCCAAGAGTATCGGGACACCACCCAGCATTTT
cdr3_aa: CASSQEYRDTTQHF

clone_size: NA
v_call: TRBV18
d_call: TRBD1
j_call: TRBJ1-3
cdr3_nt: TGTGCCAGCTCACCGGACATACAGGGGCTGAGCTCTGGAAACACCATATATTTT
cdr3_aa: CASSPDIQGLSSGNTIYF

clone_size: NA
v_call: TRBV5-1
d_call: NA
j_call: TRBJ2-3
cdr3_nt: TGCGCCAGCAGTTATCGGGGGAAAGATACGCAGTATTTT
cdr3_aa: CASSYRGKDTQYF

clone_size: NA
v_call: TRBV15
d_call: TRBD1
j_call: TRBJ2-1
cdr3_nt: TGTGCCACCAGCGCCTCCGGGACAGGGGTCAATGAGCAGTTCTTC
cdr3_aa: CATSASGTGVNEQFF

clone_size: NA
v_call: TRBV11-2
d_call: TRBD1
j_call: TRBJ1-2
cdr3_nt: TGTGCCAGCAGCTGGGGGGGACAGGGTGGCGGCTACACCTTC
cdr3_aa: CASSWGGQGGGYTF

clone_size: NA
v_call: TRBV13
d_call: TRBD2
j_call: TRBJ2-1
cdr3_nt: TGTGCCAGCAGATCAGCGGGGGGGCGGGCTGAGCAGTTCTTC
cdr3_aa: CASRSAGGRAEQFF

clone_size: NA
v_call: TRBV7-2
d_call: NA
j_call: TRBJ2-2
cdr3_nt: TGTGCCAGCAGCCCTAACGGCGGGGAGCTGTTTTTT
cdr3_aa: CASSPNGGELFF

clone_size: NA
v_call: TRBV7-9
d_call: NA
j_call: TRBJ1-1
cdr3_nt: TGTGCCAGCAGCCCCCAGGCCGGCAAGCTGACTATGAACACTGAAGCTTTCTTT
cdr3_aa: CASSPQAGKLTMNTEAFF

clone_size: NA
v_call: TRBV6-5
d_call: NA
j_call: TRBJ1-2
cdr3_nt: TGTGCCAGCAGTTCCGCAGGGAACTATGGCTACACCTTC
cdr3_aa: CASSSAGNYGYTF

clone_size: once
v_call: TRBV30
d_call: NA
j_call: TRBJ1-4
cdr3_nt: TGTGCCTGGAGTGTAGTTAGGGGCCTCCTAACTAATGAAAAACTGTTTTTT
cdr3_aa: CAWSVVRGLLTNEKLFF

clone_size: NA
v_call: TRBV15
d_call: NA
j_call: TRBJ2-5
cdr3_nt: TGTGCCACCAGCTGGAGACAGGAGGAGACCCAGTACTTC
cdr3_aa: CATSWRQEETQYF

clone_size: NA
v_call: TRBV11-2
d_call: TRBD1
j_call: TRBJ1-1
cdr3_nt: TGTGCCAGCAGCCCAGGGGGCGGCTTAAAAGCTTTCTTT
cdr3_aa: CASSPGGGLKAFF

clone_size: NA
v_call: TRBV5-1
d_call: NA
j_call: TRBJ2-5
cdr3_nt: TGCGCCAGCAGCCCCTCTAGGTCGTACGAGACCCAGTACTTC
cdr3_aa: CASSPSRSYETQYF

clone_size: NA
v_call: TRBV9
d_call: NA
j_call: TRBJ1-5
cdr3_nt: TGTGCCAGCAGCCCCGGGGGGGGCCGCAATCAGCCCCAGCATTTT
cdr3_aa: CASSPGGGRNQPQHF

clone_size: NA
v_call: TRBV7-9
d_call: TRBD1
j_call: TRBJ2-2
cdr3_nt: TGTGCCAGCAGCCTCGTACAGGGGGCATACACCGGGGAGCTGTTTTTT
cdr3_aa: CASSLVQGAYTGELFF

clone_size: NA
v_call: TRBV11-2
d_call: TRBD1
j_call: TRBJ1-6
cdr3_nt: TGTGCCAGCAGCTTTGAGACAGGGTCTAATTCACCCCTCCACTTT
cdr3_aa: CASSFETGSNSPLHF

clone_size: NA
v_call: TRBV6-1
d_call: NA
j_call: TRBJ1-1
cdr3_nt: TGTGCCAGCAGTGTACGGGGGATGAACACTGAAGCTTTCTTT
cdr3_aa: CASSVRGMNTEAFF

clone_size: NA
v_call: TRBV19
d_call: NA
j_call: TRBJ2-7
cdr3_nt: TGTGCCAGTGGAAACAGGGACCCCTACGAGCAGTACTTC
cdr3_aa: CASGNRDPYEQYF

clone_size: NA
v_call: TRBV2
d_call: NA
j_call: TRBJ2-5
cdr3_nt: TGTGCCAGCAGTGAATCCCGGCGGGCTAACCAAGAGACCCAGTACTTC
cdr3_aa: CASSESRRANQETQYF

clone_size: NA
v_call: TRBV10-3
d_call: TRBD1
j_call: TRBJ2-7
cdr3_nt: TGTGCCATCAGTGAGTCGGGGACAGTAAGGTCCTACGAGCAGTACTTC
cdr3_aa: CAISESGTVRSYEQYF

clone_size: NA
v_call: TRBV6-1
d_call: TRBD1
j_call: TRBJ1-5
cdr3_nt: TGTGCCACCGTAGAACAGGGGCAGCCCCAGCATTTT
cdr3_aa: CATVEQGQPQHF